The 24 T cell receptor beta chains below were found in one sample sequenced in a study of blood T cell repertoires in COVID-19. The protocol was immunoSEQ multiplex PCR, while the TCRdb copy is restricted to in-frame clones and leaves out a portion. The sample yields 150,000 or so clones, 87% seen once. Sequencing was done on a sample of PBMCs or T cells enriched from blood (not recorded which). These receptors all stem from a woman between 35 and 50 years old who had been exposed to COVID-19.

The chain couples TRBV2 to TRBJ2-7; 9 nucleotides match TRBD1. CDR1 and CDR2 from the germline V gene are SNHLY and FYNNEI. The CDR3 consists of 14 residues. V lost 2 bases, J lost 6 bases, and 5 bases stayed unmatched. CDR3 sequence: CASSERTGVFEQYF. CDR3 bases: TGTGCCAGCAGTGAAAGGACAGGGGTTTTCGAGCAGTACTTC.

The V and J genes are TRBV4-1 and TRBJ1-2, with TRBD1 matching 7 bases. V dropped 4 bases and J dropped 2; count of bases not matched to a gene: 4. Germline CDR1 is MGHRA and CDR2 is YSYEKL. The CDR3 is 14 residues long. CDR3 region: CASSPGTANYGYTF. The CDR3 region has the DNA TGCGCCAGCAGCCCCGGGACAGCAAACTATGGCTACACCTTC.

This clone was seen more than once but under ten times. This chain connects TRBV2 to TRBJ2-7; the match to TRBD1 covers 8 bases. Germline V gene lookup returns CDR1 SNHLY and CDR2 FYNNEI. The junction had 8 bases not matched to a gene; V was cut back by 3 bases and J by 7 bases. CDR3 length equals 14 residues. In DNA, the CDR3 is TGTGCCAGCAGTGATTTGGTACAGGGGGTAGAGCAGTACTTC. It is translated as CASSDLVQGVEQYF.

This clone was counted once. CDR3: CASSHGHLNTEAFF. Here the CDR3 DNA reads TGTGCCAGCAGCCATGGGCATTTGAACACTGAAGCTTTCTTT. The V and J genes are TRBV3-1 (or the pseudogene TRBV3-2) and TRBJ1-1; D gene uncertain. The CDR3 totals 14 residues. Trimming cost V 3 bases and J 0 bases, with 8 bases left between them. The germline CDR1 and CDR2 sequences are LGHDT and YNNKEL (reference sequence).

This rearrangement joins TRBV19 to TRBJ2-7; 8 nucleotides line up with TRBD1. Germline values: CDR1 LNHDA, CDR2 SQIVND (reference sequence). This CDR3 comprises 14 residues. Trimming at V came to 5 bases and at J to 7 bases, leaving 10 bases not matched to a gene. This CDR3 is CASSVLGQGREQYF. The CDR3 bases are TGTGCCAGTAGTGTTCTAGGACAGGGAAGAGAGCAGTACTTC.

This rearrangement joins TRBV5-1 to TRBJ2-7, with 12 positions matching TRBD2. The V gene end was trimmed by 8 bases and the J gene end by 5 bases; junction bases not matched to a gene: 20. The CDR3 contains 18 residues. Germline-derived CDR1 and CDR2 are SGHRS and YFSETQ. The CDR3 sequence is CASRNLAGGPKGYDEQYF. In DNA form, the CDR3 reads TGCGCCAGTAGGAATCTAGCGGGAGGGCCCAAGGGATACGACGAGCAGTACTTC.

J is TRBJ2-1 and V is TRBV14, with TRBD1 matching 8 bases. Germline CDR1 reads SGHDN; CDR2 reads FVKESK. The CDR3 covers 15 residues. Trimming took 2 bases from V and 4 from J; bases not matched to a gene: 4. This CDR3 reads CASSQSGGGYNEQFF. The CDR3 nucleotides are TGTGCCAGCAGCCAATCAGGGGGCGGATACAATGAGCAGTTCTTC.

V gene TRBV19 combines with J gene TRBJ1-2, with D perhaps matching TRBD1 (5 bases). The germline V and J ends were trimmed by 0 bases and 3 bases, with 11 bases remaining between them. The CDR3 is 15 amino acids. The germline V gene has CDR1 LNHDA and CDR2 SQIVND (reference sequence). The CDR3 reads CASSIDLDSYYGYTF. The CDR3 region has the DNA TGTGCCAGTAGTATAGATCTTGACAGCTACTATGGCTACACCTTC.

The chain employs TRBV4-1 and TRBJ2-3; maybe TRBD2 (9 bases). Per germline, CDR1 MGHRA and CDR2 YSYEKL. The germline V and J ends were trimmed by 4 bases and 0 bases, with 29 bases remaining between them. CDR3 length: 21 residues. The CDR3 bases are TGCGCCAGCAGCCTCAGATCTGGACAGGGACCTAGCGGGGTTAGCACAGATACGCAGTATTTT. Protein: CASSLRSGQGPSGVSTDTQYF.

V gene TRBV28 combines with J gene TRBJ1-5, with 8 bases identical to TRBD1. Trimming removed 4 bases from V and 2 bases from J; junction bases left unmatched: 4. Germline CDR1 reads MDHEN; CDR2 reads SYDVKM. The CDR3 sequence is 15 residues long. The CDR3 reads CASSSLTGGNQPQHF. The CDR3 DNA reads TGTGCCAGCAGTTCCCTGACAGGGGGCAATCAGCCCCAGCATTTT.

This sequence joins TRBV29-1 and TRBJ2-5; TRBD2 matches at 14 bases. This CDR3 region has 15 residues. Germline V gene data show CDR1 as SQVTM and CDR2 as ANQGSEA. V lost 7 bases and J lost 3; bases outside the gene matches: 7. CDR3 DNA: TGCAGCGCAGGGGGACTAGCGGGGGTAAAAGAGACCCAGTACTTC. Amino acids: CSAGGLAGVKETQYF.

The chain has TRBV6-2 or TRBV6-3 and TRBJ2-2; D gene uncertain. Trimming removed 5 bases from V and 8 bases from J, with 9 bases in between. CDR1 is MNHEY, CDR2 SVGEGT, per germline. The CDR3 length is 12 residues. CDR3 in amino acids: CASSRNRGELFF. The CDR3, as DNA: TGTGCCAGCAGTCGAAATCGGGGGGAGCTGTTTTTT.

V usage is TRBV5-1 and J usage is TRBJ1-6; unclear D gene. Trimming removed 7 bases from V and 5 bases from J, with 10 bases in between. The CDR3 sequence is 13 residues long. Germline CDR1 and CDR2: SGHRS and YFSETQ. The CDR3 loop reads CASFDGNNSPLHF. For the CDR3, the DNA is TGCGCCAGCTTCGACGGGAATAATTCACCCCTCCACTTT.

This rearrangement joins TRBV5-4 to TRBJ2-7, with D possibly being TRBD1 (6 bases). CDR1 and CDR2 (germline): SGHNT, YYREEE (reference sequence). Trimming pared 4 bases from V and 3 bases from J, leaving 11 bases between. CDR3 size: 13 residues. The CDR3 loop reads CASSTRQDYEQYF. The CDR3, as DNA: TGTGCCAGCAGCACTCGACAGGACTACGAGCAGTACTTC.

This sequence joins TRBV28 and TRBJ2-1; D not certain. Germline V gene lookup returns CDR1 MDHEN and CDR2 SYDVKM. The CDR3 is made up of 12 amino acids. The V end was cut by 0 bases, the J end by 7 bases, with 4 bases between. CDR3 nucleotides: TGTGCCAGCAGTTTATGGCGAAATGAGCAGTTCTTC. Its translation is CASSLWRNEQFF.

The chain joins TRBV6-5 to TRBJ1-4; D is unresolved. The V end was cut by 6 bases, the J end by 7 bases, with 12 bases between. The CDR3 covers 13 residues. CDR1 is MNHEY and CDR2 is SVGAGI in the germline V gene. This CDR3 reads CASSGSVGEKLFF. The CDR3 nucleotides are TGTGCCAGCAGCGGGTCAGTGGGTGAAAAACTGTTTTTT.

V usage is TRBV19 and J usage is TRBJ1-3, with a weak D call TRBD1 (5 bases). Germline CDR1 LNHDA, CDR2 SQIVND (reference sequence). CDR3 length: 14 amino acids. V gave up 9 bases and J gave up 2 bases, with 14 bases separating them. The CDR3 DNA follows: TGTGCCAGCAAAACTCAGGGTGCTGGAAACACCATATATTTT. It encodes CASKTQGAGNTIYF.

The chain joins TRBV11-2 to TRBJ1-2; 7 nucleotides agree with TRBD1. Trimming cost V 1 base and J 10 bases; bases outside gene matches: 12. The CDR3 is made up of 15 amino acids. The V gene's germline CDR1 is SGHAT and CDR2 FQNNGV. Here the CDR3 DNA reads TGTGCCAGCAGCTTAGGGGCGGGGACAGCGACCGTCTACACCTTC. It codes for CASSLGAGTATVYTF.

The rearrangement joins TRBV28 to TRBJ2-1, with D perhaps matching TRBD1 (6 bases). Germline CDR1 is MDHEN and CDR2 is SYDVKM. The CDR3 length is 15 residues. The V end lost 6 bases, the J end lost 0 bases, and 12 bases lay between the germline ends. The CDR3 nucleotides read TGTGCCAGCAGCACGGACAGTCGCTCCTACAATGAGCAGTTCTTC. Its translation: CASSTDSRSYNEQFF.

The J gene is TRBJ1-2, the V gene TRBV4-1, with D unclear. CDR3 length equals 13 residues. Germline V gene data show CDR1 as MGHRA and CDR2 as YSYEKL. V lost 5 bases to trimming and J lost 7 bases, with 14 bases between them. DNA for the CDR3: TGCGCCAGCAGCGAGGTACTTGGCCTTGGCTACACCTTC. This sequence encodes CASSEVLGLGYTF.

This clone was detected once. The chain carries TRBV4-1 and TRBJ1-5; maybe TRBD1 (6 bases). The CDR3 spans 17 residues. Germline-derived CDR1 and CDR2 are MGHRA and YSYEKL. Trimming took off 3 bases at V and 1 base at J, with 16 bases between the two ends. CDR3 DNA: TGCGCCAGCAGCCATCACGGCAGGGGATCGAGCAATCAGCCCCAGCATTTT. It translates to CASSHHGRGSSNQPQHF.

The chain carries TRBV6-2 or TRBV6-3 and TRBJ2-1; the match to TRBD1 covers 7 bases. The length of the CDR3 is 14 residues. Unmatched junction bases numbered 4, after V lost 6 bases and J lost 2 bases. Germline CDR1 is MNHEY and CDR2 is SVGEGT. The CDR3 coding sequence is TGTGCCAGCAGCCCGGGACAGCCCTACAATGAGCAGTTCTTC. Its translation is CASSPGQPYNEQFF.

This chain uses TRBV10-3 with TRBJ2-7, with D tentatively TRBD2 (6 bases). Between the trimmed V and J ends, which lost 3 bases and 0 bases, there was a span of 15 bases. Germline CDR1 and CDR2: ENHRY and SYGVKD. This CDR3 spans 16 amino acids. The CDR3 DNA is TGTGCCATCAGTGAAGCCGGGAGCCTTCTCTCCTACGAGCAGTACTTC. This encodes CAISEAGSLLSYEQYF.

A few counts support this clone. CDR3 protein: CASSIPGQGVQPQHF. The CDR3 DNA sequence: TGTGCCAGTAGTATACCGGGACAGGGGGTGCAGCCCCAGCATTTT. This chain links TRBV19 with TRBJ1-5; 11 bases align to TRBD1. The J segment lost 7 bases and the V segment lost 2 bases, leaving 4 bases of the junction unmatched. Looked up from germline, CDR1 is LNHDA and CDR2 is SQIVND (reference sequence). The CDR3 sequence is 15 residues long.